The 20 T cell receptor beta chains in this list originate from one sample, sequenced in a study of shared clonotypes between healthy human individuals. Only in-frame clones appear in the TCRdb table, and some are missing; sequencing was by immunoSEQ multiplex PCR. Of some 2.1 million clones in the sample, 85% to 95% were seen once. The specimen sequenced was naive CD4+ T cells sorted from blood. Subset defined: CD45RA+ positively selected. The receptors here all came from a man between 18 and 35 years old in good health.

The rearrangement links TRBV5-5 to TRBJ2-7; D is undetermined. The CDR3 has 14 amino acids. The germline V and J ends were trimmed by 5 bases and 0 bases, with 12 bases remaining between them. Germline V gene sequence: CDR1 SGHKS, CDR2 YYEKEE (reference sequence). CDR3 in DNA: TGTGCCAGCAGTTACACTTCCTTCTCCTACGAGCAGTACTTC. It encodes CASSYTSFSYEQYF.

This chain uses TRBV28 with TRBJ2-1; 8 nucleotides line up with TRBD2. CDR1 is MDHEN, CDR2 SYDVKM, per germline. Trimming cost V 6 bases and J 7 bases; bases outside gene matches: 8. The CDR3 contains 14 residues. The CDR3 nucleotides are TGTGCCAGCAGACAAGCGGGGGCTAATAATGAGCAGTTCTTC. Amino acids: CASRQAGANNEQFF.

This clone has a single count. Other DNA sequences within the sample encode an identical CDR3. The chain couples TRBV9 to TRBJ1-6, with D unresolved. Germline-derived CDR1 and CDR2 are SGDLS and YYNGEE. Trimming took 0 bases from V and 6 from J, leaving 4 bases between them. The CDR3 consists of 13 residues. The CDR3 reads CASSVDLNSPLHF. In DNA form, the CDR3 reads TGTGCCAGCAGCGTAGACCTTAATTCACCCCTCCACTTT.

This clone appeared once. The CDR3 loop reads CASSLGGSTQYF. The CDR3, as DNA: TGTGCCAGCAGCTTAGGCGGGAGTACGCAGTATTTT. The chain links TRBV7-9 to TRBJ2-3; the match to TRBD2 covers 7 bases. The junction had 0 bases not matched to a gene; V was cut back by 1 base and J by 8 bases. This CDR3 comprises 12 residues. The V gene's germline CDR1 is SEHNR and CDR2 FQNEAQ (reference sequence).

Concerning this clone: Other DNA variants within this sample encode the same CDR3. The CDR3 spells CASGLPASYGYTF. DNA of the CDR3: TGTGCTAGTGGTTTGCCCGCAAGCTATGGCTACACCTTC. V is TRBV12-5 and J is TRBJ1-2; unclear D gene. Per the germline V gene, CDR1 is LGHNT and CDR2 is FRNRAP. CDR3 size: 13 residues. Trimming left V 2 bases short and J 4 bases short, with 8 bases between.

Worth noting for this clone: This same CDR3 is encoded by further DNA sequences in the sample. The chain uses TRBV7-2 and TRBJ2-7, with TRBD2 identical over 10 bases. CDR1 and CDR2 (germline): SGHTA, FQGNSA. The CDR3 consists of 16 residues. The trim removed 1 base at V and 1 base at J, leaving 4 bases unmatched. The CDR3 region has the DNA TGTGCCAGCAGCTTAGTGGCTAGCGGGAGTTCCTACGAGCAGTACTTC. Protein: CASSLVASGSSYEQYF. Variable domain in full (rest from reference TRBV7-2 and TRBJ2-7): GAGVSQSPSNKVTEKGKDVELRCDPISGHTALYWYRQSLGQGLEFLIYFQGNSAPDKSGLPSDRFSAERTGGSVSTLTIQRTQQEDSAVYLCASSLVASGSSYEQYFGPGTRLTVT.

This clone is a singleton in its sample. This chain joins TRBV18 and TRBJ1-2; TRBD1 aligns across 7 bases. This CDR3 has 14 amino acids. The germline V gene has CDR1 KGHSH and CDR2 LQKENI. V shed 3 bases, J shed 4 bases, and the junction held 5 bases outside the gene matches. The CDR3 reads CASSPTGQAYGYTF. DNA for the CDR3: TGTGCCAGCTCACCTACTGGACAGGCCTATGGCTACACCTTC.

The rearrangement joins TRBV6-1 to TRBJ1-6; TRBD1 aligns across 7 bases. Unmatched junction bases numbered 7, after V lost 4 bases and J lost 7 bases. Looked up from germline, CDR1 is MNHNS and CDR2 is SASEGT. CDR3 length: 15 residues. The CDR3 bases are TGTGCCAGCAGTGGACAGGGAACTCTCAATTCACCCCTCCACTTT. It translates to CASSGQGTLNSPLHF.

The V and J genes are TRBV6-5 and TRBJ1-6; D may be TRBD1 (5 bases). Germline assignment: CDR1 MNHEY and CDR2 SVGAGI. V lost 6 bases and J lost 8, with 17 bases in between. This CDR3 has 15 amino acids. The CDR3: CASSRGRGGDSPLHF. CDR3 bases: TGTGCCAGCAGCCGAGGGAGGGGCGGTGATTCACCCCTCCACTTT.

The V gene is TRBV7-2, the J gene TRBJ2-1; the D call may be TRBD1 or TRBD2 (5 bases each). The CDR3 length is 16 residues. Germline CDR1 reads SGHTA; CDR2 reads FQGNSA. The V gene lost 2 bases and the J gene lost 7 bases, with 18 bases spanning the gap. The CDR3 loop is CASSLRDQGWGNEQFF. CDR3 in DNA: TGTGCCAGCAGCTTAAGGGACCAGGGTTGGGGGAATGAGCAGTTCTTC. Full variable domain (outside the CDR3, taken from reference TRBV7-2 and TRBJ2-1): GAGVSQSPSNKVTEKGKDVELRCDPISGHTALYWYRQSLGQGLEFLIYFQGNSAPDKSGLPSDRFSAERTGGSVSTLTIQRTQQEDSAVYLCASSLRDQGWGNEQFFGPGTRLTVL.

This clone appeared a single time. The chain employs TRBV7-2 and TRBJ2-3; TRBD2 is a possible D gene (7 bases). Trimming took 7 bases from V and 2 from J, leaving 19 bases between them. Germline loops: CDR1 SGHTA, CDR2 FQGNSA. CDR3 length: 16 residues. Here the CDR3 DNA reads TGTGCCAGCAACGACCTAGGGGGGGGCCTCACAGATACGCAGTATTTT. Its protein product is CASNDLGGGLTDTQYF.

This chain joins TRBV6-1 and TRBJ2-7, with D perhaps matching TRBD1 (6 bases). Germline CDR1 and CDR2: MNHNS and SASEGT. V lost 4 bases and J 2 bases, leaving 12 bases between the germline ends. The CDR3 length is 14 residues. DNA for the CDR3: TGTGCCAGCAGTGTCAGGGGCCCCCCCTACGAGCAGTACTTC. Amino acids: CASSVRGPPYEQYF.

V gene TRBV5-1 combines with J gene TRBJ2-7, with D possibly TRBD2 on 6 matching bases. V was pared by 4 bases and J by 0 bases, with 14 bases between. CDR3 size: 15 residues. The germline V gene has CDR1 SGHRS and CDR2 YFSETQ. The chain's CDR3 is CASSPGDESSYEQYF. CDR3 DNA: TGCGCCAGCAGCCCGGGGGACGAATCCTCCTACGAGCAGTACTTC.

A remark on this clone: The sample holds other DNA sequences that translate to the same CDR3. This sequence joins TRBV5-1 and TRBJ2-3, with 8 bases fitting TRBD2. CDR1 is SGHRS, CDR2 YFSETQ, per germline. The CDR3 consists of 15 residues. J lost 0 bases, V lost 2 bases, and 2 bases had no gene match. CDR3 loop: CASSFTSGSTDTQYF. The CDR3 coding sequence is TGCGCCAGCAGCTTCACTAGCGGAAGCACAGATACGCAGTATTTT.

The CDR3 coding sequence is TGTGCCAGCAGCTTACGGGGACAGGGTGGTTCACCCCTCCACTTT. Translated, it gives CASSLRGQGGSPLHF. The J gene is TRBJ1-6, the V gene TRBV11-2, with 9 bases lining up with TRBD1. Per the germline V gene, CDR1 is SGHAT and CDR2 is FQNNGV. Trimming removed 2 bases from V and 9 bases from J; junction bases left unmatched: 5. CDR3 length: 15 residues.

V is TRBV4-1 and J is TRBJ1-2; D is unresolved. Per the germline V gene, CDR1 is MGHRA and CDR2 is YSYEKL. The V gene lost 1 base and the J gene lost 4 bases, with 10 bases spanning the gap. CDR3 length equals 14 residues. CDR3 amino acids: CASSQVGPSYGYTF. The CDR3 region has the DNA TGCGCCAGCAGCCAAGTGGGCCCTAGCTATGGCTACACCTTC.

The chain is built from TRBV5-1 and TRBJ1-2; 10 bases are shared with TRBD1. The V gene end was trimmed by 0 bases and the J gene end by 4 bases; junction bases not matched to a gene: 6. Germline-derived CDR1 and CDR2 are SGHRS and YFSETQ. CDR3 length: 16 amino acids. CDR3 protein: CASSLARQGAGYGYTF. In DNA, the CDR3 is TGCGCCAGCAGCTTGGCCCGACAGGGGGCAGGCTATGGCTACACCTTC.

Notes on this clone: A much more abundant neighbour one base away suggests this may be a read error. Here the CDR3 omits its conserved ending phenylalanine or tryptophan, so a read error is the likely source. The J gene is TRBJ2-7, the V gene TRBV7-2; no clear D gene. V lost 6 bases and J lost 3, with 12 bases in between. The germline gives CDR1 SGHTA, CDR2 FQGNSA. The CDR3 spans 13 residues. For the CDR3, the DNA is TGTGCCAGCAGTGCTGCGACCGGCTACGAGCAGTACCTC. Its translation: CASSAATGYEQYL.

V is TRBV28 and J is TRBJ2-7; 9 nucleotides match TRBD1. The ends lost 6 bases at V and 2 bases at J; junction bases unmatched: 5. Per germline, CDR1 MDHEN and CDR2 SYDVKM. This CDR3 is built from 14 residues. The CDR3 protein is CASRAGTGPYEQYF. DNA for the CDR3: TGTGCCAGCAGAGCCGGGACAGGGCCCTACGAGCAGTACTTC.

The J gene is TRBJ1-5, the V gene TRBV19; D unclear. This CDR3 contains 16 residues. Germline CDR1 and CDR2: LNHDA and SQIVND (reference sequence). Trimming stripped 6 bases from V and 5 bases from J, with 20 bases between. The CDR3 loop reads CASSTDKREPYQPQHF. The DNA of the CDR3 is TGTGCCAGTAGCACAGACAAAAGAGAGCCCTATCAGCCCCAGCATTTT. The variable domain in full, completed from reference TRBV19 and TRBJ1-5, reads DGGITQSPKYLFRKEGQNVTLSCEQNLNHDAMYWYRQDPGQGLRLIYYSQIVNDFQKGDIAEGYSVSREKKESFPLTVTSAQKNPTAFYLCASSTDKREPYQPQHFGDGTRLSIL.